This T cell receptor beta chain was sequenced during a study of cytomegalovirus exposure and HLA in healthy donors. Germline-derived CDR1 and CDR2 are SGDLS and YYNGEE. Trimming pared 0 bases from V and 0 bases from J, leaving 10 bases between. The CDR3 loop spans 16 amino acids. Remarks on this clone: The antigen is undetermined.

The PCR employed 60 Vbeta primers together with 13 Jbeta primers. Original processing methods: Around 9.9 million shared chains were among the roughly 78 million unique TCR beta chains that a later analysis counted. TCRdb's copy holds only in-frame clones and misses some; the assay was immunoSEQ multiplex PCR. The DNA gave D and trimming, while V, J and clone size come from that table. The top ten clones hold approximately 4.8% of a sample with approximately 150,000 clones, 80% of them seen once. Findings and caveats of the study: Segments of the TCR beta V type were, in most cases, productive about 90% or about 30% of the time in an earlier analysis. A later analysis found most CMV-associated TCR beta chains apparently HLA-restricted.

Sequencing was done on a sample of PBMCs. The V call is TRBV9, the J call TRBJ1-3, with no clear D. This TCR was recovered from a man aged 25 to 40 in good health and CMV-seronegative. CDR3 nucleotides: TGTGCCAGCAGCGTAGACCCTCGGGGCTCTGGAAACACCATATATTTT. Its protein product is CASSVDPRGSGNTIYF.